The present T cell receptor beta chain was sequenced within a study of vaccination and CD4 T cells after COVID-19. Study information: The authors used overlapping spike peptides from SARS-CoV-2, HCoV-NL63, HCoV-OC43 and HCoV-229E to stimulate cells.

Treatment described: approximately 10-day PBMC culture with coronavirus spike peptide pools or control peptides (ViraFEST assay). Both day 3 and day 7 involved replacing half of the medium with fresh IL-2 medium. About this clonotype itself: As yet, its antigen is unknown.

The Oncomine TCR Beta short-read assay sequenced DNA from cultured CD4+ T cells. Scientists extracted genomic DNA from CD4+ T cells grown in culture. TCRdb re-called the PCR reads through MiXCR, storing one row per CDR3 protein. The sample has over 7,500 distinct CDR3 sequences, about three fifths seen once. Notes on the study in general: SARS-CoV-2-reactive clonotypes showed a nonsignificant median rise from approximately 21 to 40.

The sample was CD4+ T cells from blood, cultured in vitro. The TCR comes from a human donor who had recovered from COVID-19.

CDR3 amino acids: CASSQDPGAEQYF. DNA of the CDR3: TGCGCCAGCAGCCAAGACCCAGGGGCCGAGCAGTACTTC. The V call is TRBV4-1, the J call TRBJ2-7, with D perhaps TRBD1 (6 bases). Trimming took 0 bases from V and 6 from J, leaving 9 bases between them. This CDR3 has 13 residues. Germline V gene lookup returns CDR1 MGHRA and CDR2 YSYEKL.